This passage covers 30 T cell receptor beta chains from one sample sequenced in a study of human T cells and chemical hapten exposure. TCRdb independently ran MiXCR on the RACE reads; one entry per CDR3 protein. Of fewer than 350,000 distinct CDR3 sequences listed, 7.5% to 8% were seen once; the top ten hold less than 1.5%. The time point here: pre-sensitization, week 0. Treatment described: therapeutic diphenylcyclopropenone sensitization with weekly scalp DPC. This specimen consisted of whole blood, obtained in connection with sensitization to the hapten diphenylcyclopropenone (DPC). The receptors come from a man younger than 35 with alopecia areata. Some clones in this sample may be carry-over from other donors' samples.

This clonotype was recorded at least ten times. This sequence joins TRBV5-1 and TRBJ1-1, with no clear D. CDR3 size: 14 residues. Trimming pared 0 bases from V and 1 base from J, leaving 7 bases between. The germline gives CDR1 SGHRS, CDR2 YFSETQ. The CDR3 reads CASSLGTANTEAFF. CDR3 DNA sequence: TGCGCCAGCAGCTTGGGGACGGCGAACACTGAAGCTTTCTTT.

J is TRBJ2-1 and V is TRBV24-1; 9 bases match TRBD2. The CDR3 runs to 14 residues. V trimming: 9 bases; J trimming: 6 bases; junction bases outside the gene matches: 8. The germline V gene encodes CDR1 KGHDR and CDR2 SFDVKD. CDR3 in amino acids: CATGVSGGSNEQFF. CDR3 coding DNA: TGTGCCACCGGTGTCAGCGGGGGGTCCAATGAGCAGTTCTTC.

In this sample, this clonotype turned up many times. The gene calls are TRBV6-5 and TRBJ1-2; 9 bases align to TRBD1. Germline V lookup: CDR1 MNHEY, CDR2 SVGAGI. V lost 2 bases to trimming and J lost 3 bases; unmatched junction nucleotides: 4. CDR3 length equals 15 residues. CDR3 sequence (DNA): TGTGCCAGCAGTTACGGGACAGGGTACTACTATGGCTACACCTTC. Protein: CASSYGTGYYYGYTF.

The V and J genes are TRBV5-6 and TRBJ2-7; D call uncertain. The CDR3 loop spans 16 amino acids. Trimming left V 1 base short and J 3 bases short, with 17 bases between. Looked up from germline, CDR1 is SGHDT and CDR2 is YYEEEE. For the CDR3, the DNA is TGTGCCAGCAGCTTGAAACGCCCAATCGTCATCTACGAGCAGTACTTC. This translates into CASSLKRPIVIYEQYF.

This sequence joins TRBV12-5 and TRBJ2-1, with 8 bases fitting TRBD2. The V gene's germline CDR1 is LGHNT and CDR2 FRNRAP. CDR3 length: 14 residues. V lost 3 bases to trimming and J lost 4 bases; unmatched junction nucleotides: 2. The CDR3 region is CASGFASGYNEQFF. In DNA form, the CDR3 reads TGTGCTAGTGGTTTCGCTAGCGGGTACAATGAGCAGTTCTTC.

The chain uses TRBV7-2 and TRBJ2-6; 9 bases match TRBD1. Germline V lookup: CDR1 SGHTA, CDR2 FQGNSA. This CDR3 has 18 residues. Trimming cost V 2 bases and J 0 bases; bases outside gene matches: 5. The CDR3 bases are TGTGCCAGCAGCTTACGGGGGACAGGGAACTCTGGGGCCAACGTCCTGACTTTC. The encoded protein is CASSLRGTGNSGANVLTF.

V usage is TRBV5-6 and J usage is TRBJ1-6; a weak D match, TRBD1 (6 bases). The CDR3 length is 16 residues. The V gene's germline CDR1 is SGHDT and CDR2 YYEEEE. Trimming removed 4 bases at V and 6 bases at J, with 17 bases between. CDR3 amino acids: CASSLLGHLANSPLHF. In nucleotides, the CDR3 is TGTGCCAGCAGCCTACTGGGACACTTAGCTAATTCACCCCTCCACTTT.

V is TRBV7-2 and J is TRBJ2-5; tentatively, D is TRBD1 (5 bases). From germline, CDR1 is SGHTA and CDR2 FQGNSA. The CDR3 has 12 residues. The V end lost 10 bases, the J end lost 0 bases, and 9 bases lay between the germline ends. The CDR3: CATGHYQETQYF. The CDR3 coding sequence is TGTGCCACCGGACACTACCAAGAGACCCAGTACTTC.

The V call is TRBV6-2 or TRBV6-3, the J call TRBJ2-1, with TRBD2 as a possible D gene (6 bases). The CDR3 has 15 amino acids. The V gene lost 6 bases and the J gene lost 10 bases, with 22 bases spanning the gap. CDR1 is MNHEY and CDR2 is SVGEGT in the germline V gene. CDR3 residues: CASSKLLTPGREQFF. CDR3 sequence (DNA): TGTGCCAGCAGCAAACTCCTCACCCCGGGGAGGGAGCAGTTCTTC.

This clonotype has only a few counts. This chain connects TRBV29-1 to TRBJ1-5; D ambiguous. The length of the CDR3 is 12 residues. CDR1 is SQVTM, CDR2 ANQGSEA, per germline. The V gene lost 0 bases and the J gene lost 6 bases, with 6 bases spanning the gap. For the CDR3, the DNA is TGCAGCGTTGAAGATCTTGGTCAGCCCCAGCATTTT. It is translated as CSVEDLGQPQHF.

There are a few counts of this clonotype. The DNA for the CDR3 is TGCGCCAGCAGCTTGGCCTTCCTCACTAATGAAAAACTGTTTTTT. The encoded protein is CASSLAFLTNEKLFF. The genes are TRBV5-1 and TRBJ1-4; D is ambiguous. The CDR3 has 15 amino acids. The V gene's germline CDR1 is SGHRS and CDR2 YFSETQ. The germline V and J ends were trimmed by 0 bases and 2 bases, with 8 bases remaining between them.

There are a few counts of this clonotype. The chain recombines TRBV20-1 with TRBJ2-7; perhaps TRBD2 as D (6 bases). The germline CDR1 and CDR2 sequences are DFQATT and SNEGSKA (reference sequence). Trimming took 1 base from V and 6 from J, leaving 16 bases between them. The CDR3 totals 14 residues. CDR3 nucleotide sequence: TGCAGTGCTAGAGCAGTGCGTGGAGGGTTCGAGCAGTACTTC. It is translated as CSARAVRGGFEQYF.

This clonotype was found a few times. This rearrangement joins TRBV10-3 to TRBJ1-1; D gene ambiguous. This CDR3 region has 13 residues. Trimming stripped 0 bases from V and 2 bases from J, with 4 bases between. The germline V gene has CDR1 ENHRY and CDR2 SYGVKD. CDR3 nucleotides: TGTGCCATCAGTGAGTCGGTTAACACTGAAGCTTTCTTT. It yields the protein CAISESVNTEAFF.

The table lists this clonotype with a few counts. The chain recombines TRBV6-1 with TRBJ2-4; 8 nucleotides line up with TRBD2. V lost 4 bases, J lost 8 bases, and 7 bases stayed unmatched. The CDR3 runs to 14 residues. CDR1 and CDR2 (germline): MNHNS, SASEGT. The CDR3 region has the DNA TGTGCCAGCAGTGGAGCGGGGGCAAGGGACATTCAGTACTTC. Translation gives CASSGAGARDIQYF.

This clonotype was observed many times. The rearrangement links TRBV6-2 or TRBV6-3 to TRBJ1-1; possibly TRBD1 for D (6 bases). The V and J ends lost 6 bases and 3 bases respectively, with 14 bases between them. The CDR3 contains 14 residues. CDR1 is MNHEY, CDR2 SVGEGT, per germline. CDR3 region: CASSTGHIYTEAFF. The CDR3 DNA reads as TGTGCCAGCAGCACGGGACATATCTACACTGAAGCTTTCTTT.

The table lists this clonotype with a few counts. The genes are TRBV4-3 and TRBJ1-1; 7 nucleotides line up with TRBD1. CDR1 and CDR2 from the germline V gene are LGHNA and YSLEER. V shed 0 bases and J 3 bases; nucleotides not matched to a gene: 4. The CDR3 length is 15 residues. The CDR3 DNA follows: TGCGCCAGCAGCCAAGATCAGGGGGGTTACACTGAAGCTTTCTTT. Protein sequence: CASSQDQGGYTEAFF.

The rearrangement uses TRBV6-2 or TRBV6-3 and TRBJ1-3, with D maybe TRBD1 (5 bases). The V gene's germline CDR1 is MNHEY and CDR2 SVGEGT. V was shortened by 2 bases and J by 2 bases, with 10 bases between the two germline ends. This CDR3 contains 15 residues. The CDR3 protein is CASSYRTLAGNTIYF. The CDR3 DNA follows: TGTGCCAGCAGTTACCGGACACTTGCTGGAAACACCATATATTTT.

This clonotype was found a few times. The chain carries TRBV21-1 and TRBJ1-1; the table's D call TRBD1 went unverified against the DNA. TRBV21-1 is an annotated pseudogene. CDR3 size: 15 residues. This CDR3 reads CASLTRPGVNTEAFF. DNA for the CDR3: TGTGCCAGCCTTACCCGGCCGGGAGTGAACACTGAAGCTTTCTTT.

This clonotype was counted a few times. The chain links TRBV3-1 to TRBJ2-5, with D possibly TRBD2 on 6 matching bases. CDR1 and CDR2 (germline): LGHDT, YNNKEL (reference sequence). The length of the CDR3 is 13 residues. Trimming left V 4 bases short and J 4 bases short, with 10 bases between. The CDR3 reads CASSRGGSETQYF. In nucleotides, the CDR3 is TGTGCCAGCAGCCGGGGAGGTTCAGAGACCCAGTACTTC.

V gene TRBV7-2 combines with J gene TRBJ1-4, with 7 bases lining up with TRBD1. The CDR3 totals 17 residues. CDR1 SGHTA and CDR2 FQGNSA come from the germline V gene. Trimming removed 1 base from V and 0 bases from J; junction bases left unmatched: 5. The CDR3 protein is CASSLVGQAATNEKLFF. DNA of the CDR3: TGTGCCAGCAGCTTAGTAGGACAGGCTGCAACTAATGAAAAACTGTTTTTT.

This clonotype was counted many times. This sequence joins TRBV4-3 and TRBJ1-1, with D unclear. V shed 0 bases and J shed 4 bases, with 12 bases lying between them. CDR1 and CDR2 (germline): LGHNA, YSLEER. The CDR3 consists of 15 residues. This CDR3 is CASSQDGSVSTEAFF. The CDR3 DNA sequence: TGCGCCAGCAGCCAAGATGGCAGCGTGAGCACTGAAGCTTTCTTT.

This clonotype was observed a few times. The rearrangement links TRBV2 to TRBJ1-4; a possible D gene is TRBD1 (6 bases). Trimming left V 2 bases short and J 7 bases short, with 14 bases between. Per the germline V gene, CDR1 is SNHLY and CDR2 is FYNNEI. The CDR3 is 15 residues long. DNA of the CDR3: TGTGCCAGCAGTGAACGACAGGTCTCGGGTGAAAAACTGTTTTTT. Translated: CASSERQVSGEKLFF.

CDR3 in DNA: TGTGCCAGCAGCTTGCCGGGGAGGACCCAGCATTTT. Protein: CASSLPGRTQHF. The rearrangement joins TRBV7-2 to TRBJ1-5; D gene unclear. Germline values: CDR1 SGHTA, CDR2 FQGNSA. Trimming removed 3 bases from V and 11 bases from J, with 11 bases in between. There are 12 residues in the CDR3.

This clonotype was found a few times. The chain couples TRBV3-1 to TRBJ1-2, with D perhaps TRBD1 (5 bases). V lost 4 bases, J lost 4 bases, and 10 bases lay in between. This CDR3 contains 13 residues. Germline V gene data show CDR1 as LGHDT and CDR2 as YNNKEL (reference sequence). CDR3 sequence: CASSPRVGYGYTF. In DNA, the CDR3 is TGTGCCAGCAGCCCCAGGGTTGGCTATGGCTACACCTTC.

This chain uses TRBV3-1 with TRBJ2-1; 8 positions agree with TRBD2. Germline V CDR1 and CDR2: LGHDT, YNNKEL (reference sequence). Unmatched junction bases numbered 13, after V lost 0 bases and J lost 6 bases. CDR3 length equals 18 residues. The CDR3: CASSQETHVSGGRNEQFF. The CDR3 DNA reads as TGTGCCAGCAGCCAAGAAACACACGTCAGCGGGGGACGCAATGAGCAGTTCTTC.

There are a few counts of this clonotype. The V call is TRBV20-1, the J call TRBJ2-3; D uncertain. The germline gives CDR1 DFQATT, CDR2 SNEGSKA (reference sequence). The CDR3 sequence is 15 residues long. V was trimmed by 1 base and J by 1 base, leaving 12 bases between them. The CDR3 coding sequence is TGCAGTGCTAGAGGTTCAAGGATTCGCACAGATACGCAGTATTTT. It codes for CSARGSRIRTDTQYF.

This clonotype was counted a few times. DNA for the CDR3: TGCGCCAGCAGCTCCTGGGGTAGCGGGGGTATGAGAGAGCAGTACTTC. Its protein product is CASSSWGSGGMREQYF. V is TRBV5-1 and J is TRBJ2-7, with 9 nucleotides matching TRBD2. The J segment lost 7 bases and the V segment lost 3 bases, leaving 14 bases of the junction unmatched. This CDR3 comprises 16 residues. The germline V gene encodes CDR1 SGHRS and CDR2 YFSETQ.

This clonotype was found many times. V and J are TRBV7-2 and TRBJ1-6; D possibly corresponds to TRBD1 (5 bases). With 4 bases removed from V and 5 bases from J, the gap between germline ends came to 9 bases. Germline V CDR1 and CDR2: SGHTA, FQGNSA. This CDR3 has 14 residues. The CDR3 is CASSWTTDNSPLHF. The CDR3 DNA follows: TGTGCCAGCAGCTGGACAACCGATAATTCACCCCTCCACTTT. Supplemented by reference TRBV7-2 and TRBJ1-6, the full variable domain reads GAGVSQSPSNKVTEKGKDVELRCDPISGHTALYWYRQSLGQGLEFLIYFQGNSAPDKSGLPSDRFSAERTGGSVSTLTIQRTQQEDSAVYLCASSWTTDNSPLHFGNGTRLTVT.

The table lists this clonotype with many counts. This chain connects TRBV12-3 or TRBV12-4 to TRBJ2-7, with D possibly TRBD1 on 6 matching bases. The CDR3 contains 13 residues. Trimming left V 6 bases short and J 2 bases short, with 11 bases between. The CDR3 protein is CASSPQGAYEQYF. The CDR3 region has the DNA TGTGCCAGCAGCCCACAGGGAGCCTACGAGCAGTACTTC.

The chain has TRBV7-7 and TRBJ2-1; the match to TRBD1 covers 9 bases. Germline CDR1 reads SSHAT; CDR2 reads FNYEAQ (reference sequence). The CDR3 runs to 14 residues. V was clipped by 5 bases and J by 15 bases; unmatched bases: 14. The CDR3 DNA follows: TGTGCCAGCAGCCCCCCTCCGGGACAGGGTATTATGTTCTTC. It encodes CASSPPPGQGIMFF. Using reference TRBV7-7 and TRBJ2-1 for the parts outside the CDR3, the full variable domain is GAGVSQSPRYKVTKRGQDVTLRCDPISSHATLYWYQQALGQGPEFLTYFNYEAQPDKSGLPSDRFSAERPEGSISTLTIQRTEQRDSAMYRCASSPPPGQGIMFFGPGTRLTVL.